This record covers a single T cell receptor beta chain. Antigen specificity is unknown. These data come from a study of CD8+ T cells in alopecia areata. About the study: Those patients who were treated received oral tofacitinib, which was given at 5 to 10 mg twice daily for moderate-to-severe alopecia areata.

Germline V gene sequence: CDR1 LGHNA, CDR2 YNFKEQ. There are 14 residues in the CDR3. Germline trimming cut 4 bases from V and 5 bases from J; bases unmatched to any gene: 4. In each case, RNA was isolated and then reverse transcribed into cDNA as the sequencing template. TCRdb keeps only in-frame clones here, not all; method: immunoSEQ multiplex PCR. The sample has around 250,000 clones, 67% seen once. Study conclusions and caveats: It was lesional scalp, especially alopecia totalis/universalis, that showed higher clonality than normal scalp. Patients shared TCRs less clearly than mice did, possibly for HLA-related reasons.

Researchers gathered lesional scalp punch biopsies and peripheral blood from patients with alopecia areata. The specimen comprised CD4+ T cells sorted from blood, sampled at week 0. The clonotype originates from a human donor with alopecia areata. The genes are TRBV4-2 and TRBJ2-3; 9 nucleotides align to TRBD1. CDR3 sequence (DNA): TGTGCCAGCAGCCGGCGGGACAGGGAAGATACGCAGTATTTT. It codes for CASSRRDREDTQYF.